The 9 T cell receptor beta chains below come from one sample, sequenced in a study of blood T cell repertoires in COVID-19. Profiling relied on immunoSEQ multiplex PCR, and the TCRdb table lists in-frame clones only, not all of them. The sample records some 210,000 clones, approximately 82% being singletons. Input material: peripheral blood. The source is a man aged 50 to 60 with active or convalescent COVID-19.

The chain is built from TRBV2 and TRBJ2-7; the D is unclear. Germline-derived CDR1 and CDR2 are SNHLY and FYNNEI. Trimming shortened V by 6 bases and J by 0 bases, and 9 bases separated the two germline ends. This CDR3 spans 13 amino acids. This CDR3 is CASRRGVSYEQYF. In nucleotides, the CDR3 is TGTGCCAGCAGGAGAGGAGTCTCCTACGAGCAGTACTTC.

The gene calls are TRBV19 and TRBJ1-3; D gene ambiguous. This CDR3 region has 14 residues. Looked up from germline, CDR1 is LNHDA and CDR2 is SQIVND (reference sequence). The ends were cut back, 6 bases at V and 4 bases at J, with 13 bases in the middle. The CDR3 spells CASSSGLLGNTIYF. The CDR3 nucleotides are TGTGCCAGTAGCTCTGGGCTGCTGGGAAACACCATATATTTT.

The rearrangement links TRBV5-6 to TRBJ1-3; D is uncertain. This CDR3 contains 15 residues. The germline V gene has CDR1 SGHDT and CDR2 YYEEEE. V was trimmed by 4 bases and J by 3 bases, leaving 14 bases between them. The chain's CDR3 is CASSGLLGVGNTIYF. The CDR3 bases are TGTGCCAGCAGCGGGCTACTCGGGGTTGGAAACACCATATATTTT.

In regard to this clone: The DNA is left out, because the CDR3 cannot be placed on it with certainty; the CDR3 is given as TCRdb lists it. The rearrangement links TRBV7-5 to TRBJ2-7; whether TRBD1, the table's D call, matches the DNA was not checked. TRBV7-5 is a known pseudogene. Termini included, the CDR3 measures 15 amino acids. The CDR3 spells CARSLVGTGAYEQYF.

The V and J genes are TRBV5-1 and TRBJ2-5; 10 bases are a match to TRBD1. After removal of 1 base from V and 5 bases from J, the junction contained 5 bases not matched to a gene. Germline CDR1 and CDR2: SGHRS and YFSETQ. This CDR3 contains 15 residues. In nucleotides, the CDR3 is TGCGCCAGCAGCTTGAGGACAGGGGGTTGGGAGACCCAGTACTTC. It translates to CASSLRTGGWETQYF.

The gene calls are TRBV28 and TRBJ2-1, with 9 bases identical to TRBD2. Per germline, CDR1 MDHEN and CDR2 SYDVKM. V lost 3 bases, J lost 6 bases, and 6 bases stayed unmatched. The CDR3 is 15 amino acids. CDR3: CASSFWREGLNEQFF. The CDR3, as DNA: TGTGCCAGCAGTTTTTGGCGGGAGGGCCTCAATGAGCAGTTCTTC.

V is TRBV2 and J is TRBJ1-5, with 10 bases lining up with TRBD1. The V segment lost 3 bases and the J segment 7 bases; nucleotides outside the gene matches: 6. Germline V CDR1 and CDR2: SNHLY, FYNNEI. The CDR3 consists of 15 residues. CDR3 sequence reads: CASSEGGQGNQPQHF. The CDR3 nucleotides read TGTGCCAGCAGTGAGGGGGGACAGGGGAACCAGCCCCAGCATTTT.

The rearrangement uses TRBV28 and TRBJ1-5; TRBD1 is a possible D gene (5 bases). The CDR3 totals 15 residues. Per germline, CDR1 MDHEN and CDR2 SYDVKM. The germline V and J ends were trimmed by 6 bases and 2 bases, with 14 bases remaining between them. The CDR3 region has the DNA TGTGCCAGCAGGGGGGGGGAGGTAGGCAATCAGCCCCAGCATTTT. Its protein is CASRGGEVGNQPQHF.

The chain has TRBV7-2 and TRBJ1-4; the D gene is possibly TRBD1 (5 bases). From germline, CDR1 is SGHTA and CDR2 FQGNSA. Trimming cost V 5 bases and J 8 bases, with 12 bases left between them. CDR3 size: 13 residues. CDR3 nucleotide sequence: TGTGCCAGCAGCCCCAGGGTTCGGGAAAAACTGTTTTTT. It encodes CASSPRVREKLFF.